The present T cell receptor beta chain was sequenced within a study of OX40 agonist ivuxolimab in advanced cancers. About the research overall: Partial responses were achieved by three patients: one hepatocellular carcinoma, two cutaneous melanoma.

Blood got drawn at baseline, again on cycle 4 day 1, and then on cycle 7 day 1. Assay: immunoSEQ multiplex PCR; the TCRdb copy retains only in-frame clones and omits some. The table includes approximately 58,000 clones, about 83% detected once. V was clipped by 3 bases and J by 6 bases; unmatched bases: 6. Germline V gives CDR1 LNHDA, CDR2 SQIVND (reference sequence). CDR3 length: 16 amino acids. Specimen: CD4+ or CD8+ T cells sorted from blood, collected in a trial of the OX40 agonist ivuxolimab. This chain connects TRBV19 to TRBJ2-1; 12 positions match TRBD1. This receptor was taken from an adult with an advanced solid tumor such as melanoma, head and neck, liver or kidney cancer. The CDR3 here is CASSMGTGGVSNEQFF. For the CDR3, the DNA is TGTGCCAGTAGTATGGGGACAGGGGGCGTGAGCAATGAGCAGTTCTTC. Variable domain in full (rest from reference TRBV19 and TRBJ2-1): DGGITQSPKYLFRKEGQNVTLSCEQNLNHDAMYWYRQDPGQGLRLIYYSQIVNDFQKGDIAEGYSVSREKKESFPLTVTSAQKNPTAFYLCASSMGTGGVSNEQFFGPGTRLTVL.